Each of the 21 T cell receptor beta chains below was sequenced from the same sample in a study of cytomegalovirus exposure and HLA in healthy donors (dated by TCRdb to about 2017). To prepare the library, the immunoSEQ multiplex PCR assay was applied. TCRdb obtained this table from immuneACCESS and retained in-frame rearrangements with V and J assigned. These tables miss some clones; where compared with another copy, unresolved V genes account for less than half of the shortfall, and the remainder is unexplained. Recorded for this sample are 110,000 or so clones; 88% of them occurred a single time. The ten top clones hold 4% to 5.5% of the sample. Source material: PBMCs. These receptors came from a man younger than 35 in good health and CMV-seropositive.

CDR3 nucleotides: TGTGCCAGCAGCAAAGACCGGGGGGGCTGCGACGAGCAGTACTTC. Its protein is CASSKDRGGCDEQYF. The chain joins TRBV21-1 to TRBJ2-7; TRBD2, as called in the table, went unchecked against the DNA. TRBV21-1 corresponds to a pseudogene. CDR3 length: 15 amino acids.

This chain connects TRBV6-1 to TRBJ1-3; 7 bases are a match to TRBD1. The J segment lost 4 bases and the V segment lost 1 base, leaving 7 bases of the junction unmatched. The CDR3 sequence is 16 residues long. Germline V CDR1 and CDR2: MNHNS, SASEGT. The DNA of the CDR3 is TGTGCCAGCAGTGAAGGGATAGGGGGCTCGGGAAACACCATATATTTT. It yields the protein CASSEGIGGSGNTIYF.

The chain carries TRBV27 and TRBJ1-5, with 7 bases identical to TRBD1. CDR3 length: 15 residues. Germline V CDR1 and CDR2: MNHEY, SMNVEV (reference sequence). With 4 bases clipped from V and 0 bases from J, the junction kept 3 bases outside the gene matches. The CDR3 bases are TGTGCCAGCAGTTCGGGACAGTATAGCAATCAGCCCCAGCATTTT. Protein sequence: CASSSGQYSNQPQHF.

This clone was seen only a few times. The V call is TRBV10-3, the J call TRBJ1-2; 7 nucleotides line up with TRBD1. V was clipped by 3 bases and J by 6 bases; unmatched bases: 7. The CDR3 extends over 14 amino acids. CDR1 ENHRY and CDR2 SYGVKD come from the germline V gene. The CDR3 DNA sequence: TGTGCCATCAGTGACGTCAGGGGGATGAATGGCTACACCTTC. Amino acids: CAISDVRGMNGYTF.

V gene TRBV5-6 combines with J gene TRBJ2-7; D possibly corresponds to TRBD2 (6 bases). V dropped 6 bases and J dropped 6 bases, with 19 bases sitting between them. The germline CDR1 and CDR2 sequences are SGHDT and YYEEEE. The CDR3 has 14 amino acids. The CDR3 DNA follows: TGTGCCAGCACCTCTAGGGACTTTGACACCGAGCAGTACTTC. This gives the protein CASTSRDFDTEQYF.

CDR3 sequence reads: CASSEGEQHTEAFF. Written as DNA, the CDR3 is TGTGCCAGCAGCGAAGGGGAACAGCACACTGAAGCTTTCTTT. The chain employs TRBV6-4 and TRBJ1-1; D perhaps matches TRBD1 (5 bases). CDR3 length: 14 residues. The V gene's germline CDR1 is MRHNA and CDR2 SNTAGT. Trimming removed 6 bases at V and 3 bases at J, with 14 bases between.

This chain uses TRBV5-5 with TRBJ1-3; D gene uncertain. This CDR3 is built from 18 residues. The germline CDR1 and CDR2 sequences are SGHKS and YYEKEE (reference sequence). The V end was cut by 0 bases, the J end by 2 bases, with 18 bases between. The CDR3 nucleotides are TGTGCCAGCAGCTTGGGTTTTCGTAGGGAGCCTCCTGGAAACACCATATATTTT. Residues: CASSLGFRREPPGNTIYF. The variable domain in full, completed from reference TRBV5-5 and TRBJ1-3, reads DAGVTQSPTHLIKTRGQQVTLRCSPISGHKSVSWYQQVLGQGPQFIFQYYEKEERGRGNFPDRFSARQFPNYSSELNVNALLLGDSALYLCASSLGFRREPPGNTIYFGEGSWLTVV.

This clone was detected once. J is TRBJ1-2 and V is TRBV29-1; no reliable D call. V lost 3 bases and J lost 6, with 11 bases in between. CDR1 and CDR2 from the germline V gene are SQVTM and ANQGSEA. The CDR3 covers 12 residues. The DNA of the CDR3 is TGCAGCGTTGAGCCCCTGGCGGATGGCTACACCTTC. As protein: CSVEPLADGYTF. The full variable domain, its missing parts supplied by reference TRBV29-1 and TRBJ1-2, is SAVISQKPSRDICQRGTSLTIQCQVDSQVTMMFWYRQQPGQSLTLIATANQGSEATYESGFVIDKFPISRPNLTFSTLTVSNMSPEDSSIYLCSVEPLADGYTFGSGTRLTVV.

V gene TRBV5-6 combines with J gene TRBJ1-5; TRBD1 is a possible D gene (5 bases). The CDR3 covers 16 residues. Looked up from germline, CDR1 is SGHDT and CDR2 is YYEEEE. Trimming pared 3 bases from V and 7 bases from J, leaving 20 bases between. CDR3 in amino acids: CASSSYVSSGGQPQHF. CDR3 sequence (DNA): TGTGCCAGCAGCTCCTACGTATCTTCGGGGGGGCAGCCCCAGCATTTT.

This clone is a singleton in its sample. This chain joins TRBV2 and TRBJ2-1, with D perhaps matching TRBD2 (7 bases). Trimming took 2 bases from V and 6 from J, leaving 14 bases between them. Germline V lookup: CDR1 SNHLY, CDR2 FYNNEI. CDR3 length: 15 amino acids. CDR3 in amino acids: CASSESGGGGNEQFF. DNA for the CDR3: TGTGCCAGCAGTGAATCCGGCGGGGGCGGCAATGAGCAGTTCTTC.

The chain joins TRBV7-2 to TRBJ2-1, with D possibly being TRBD2 (6 bases). Trimming shortened V by 4 bases and J by 9 bases, and 16 bases separated the two germline ends. Germline CDR1 is SGHTA and CDR2 is FQGNSA. The CDR3 covers 14 residues. CDR3 loop: CASSSSGLWGEQFF. CDR3 sequence (DNA): TGTGCCAGCAGCTCCTCGGGACTTTGGGGTGAGCAGTTCTTC.

This clone was recorded many times. This chain links TRBV4-2 with TRBJ1-2, with no clear D. The CDR3 contains 14 residues. The germline V gene has CDR1 LGHNA and CDR2 YNFKEQ. With 0 bases removed from V and 8 bases from J, the gap between germline ends came to 13 bases. CDR3 nucleotides: TGTGCCAGCAGCCAAGATCGCACAGCTTGGGGCTACACCTTC. It is translated as CASSQDRTAWGYTF.

This clone was picked up a small number of times. The genes are TRBV15 and TRBJ2-1; 7 bases agree with TRBD1. Germline V CDR1 and CDR2: LNHNV, YYDKDF (reference sequence). The CDR3 extends over 12 amino acids. J gave up 13 bases and V 0 bases, and 3 bases lay outside the gene matches. The CDR3: CATSREYRGQFF. CDR3 DNA sequence: TGTGCCACCAGCAGAGAATACAGGGGTCAGTTCTTC.

This chain joins TRBV7-9 and TRBJ1-5; TRBD1 matches 10 bases. CDR1 SEHNR and CDR2 FQNEAQ come from the germline V gene (reference sequence). J was trimmed by 4 bases and V by 4 bases; bases with no gene match: 1. The CDR3 is 14 amino acids. CDR3 amino acids: CASSSGQGNQPQHF. CDR3 in DNA: TGTGCCAGCAGCTCGGGACAGGGGAATCAGCCCCAGCATTTT.

This clone has just a few counts. The chain joins TRBV4-2 to TRBJ1-2; D perhaps matches TRBD1 (5 bases). CDR3 size: 14 residues. The ends were cut back, 0 bases at V and 7 bases at J, with 12 bases in the middle. Germline CDR1 is LGHNA and CDR2 is YNFKEQ. CDR3 coding DNA: TGTGCCAGCAGCCAAGACCGGGGGAGAGGTGGCTACACCTTC. Amino acids: CASSQDRGRGGYTF.

The genes are TRBV7-2 and TRBJ1-1, with D unresolved. V shed 1 base and J shed 4 bases, with 10 bases lying between them. The CDR3 spans 14 residues. Per the germline V gene, CDR1 is SGHTA and CDR2 is FQGNSA. Here the CDR3 DNA reads TGTGCCAGCAGCTTAGGTACGGGTATCACTGAAGCTTTCTTT. Translating gives CASSLGTGITEAFF.

This chain links TRBV29-1 with TRBJ2-7; D is uncertain. The CDR3 loop spans 11 amino acids. Germline CDR1 and CDR2: SQVTM and ANQGSEA. V was cut by 5 bases and J by 5 bases, with 10 bases left in between. CDR3 sequence: CSVIRVDEQYF. For the CDR3, the DNA is TGCAGCGTTATACGGGTCGACGAGCAGTACTTC.

The chain couples TRBV30 to TRBJ1-1; a possible D gene is TRBD1 (6 bases). The CDR3 has 14 amino acids. Between the trimmed V and J ends, which lost 2 bases and 2 bases, there was a span of 12 bases. Germline CDR1 GTSNPN, CDR2 SVGIG (reference sequence). CDR3 coding DNA: TGTGCCTGGAGTACCTGGACAGCTAACACTGAAGCTTTCTTT. Amino acids: CAWSTWTANTEAFF.

This sequence joins TRBV6-5 and TRBJ2-1; D is possibly TRBD2 (5 bases). V was trimmed by 0 bases and J by 6 bases, leaving 15 bases between them. Germline V gene data show CDR1 as MNHEY and CDR2 as SVGAGI. The CDR3 sequence is 16 residues long. This CDR3 is CASSYSTGFGFNEQFF. The CDR3 DNA sequence: TGTGCCAGCAGTTACTCGACGGGGTTCGGGTTCAATGAGCAGTTCTTC.

The chain carries TRBV12-5 and TRBJ1-1; TRBD1 matches at 7 bases. This CDR3 region has 13 residues. Germline values: CDR1 LGHNT, CDR2 FRNRAP. Trimming at V came to 4 bases and at J to 5 bases, leaving 4 bases not matched to a gene. CDR3 sequence (DNA): TGTGCTAGTGGTTCAGGGGGGCCGACTGAAGCTTTCTTT. It is translated as CASGSGGPTEAFF.

V and J are TRBV7-9 and TRBJ2-3; D unclear. Per germline, CDR1 SEHNR and CDR2 FQNEAQ (reference sequence). The V end was cut by 10 bases, the J end by 1 base, with 9 bases between. The CDR3 contains 12 residues. The CDR3 nucleotides are TGTGCCACCCAGGTGGGCACAGATACGCAGTATTTT. It translates to CATQVGTDTQYF.